These 17 T cell receptor beta chains originate from one sample sequenced in a study of graft-versus-host responses after intestinal transplantation. These receptors' targets are unknown. The method was immunoSEQ multiplex PCR; TCRdb's version includes in-frame clones alone and lacks a portion of them. The sample lists tens of thousands of clones, less than 85% occurring once. The sample consisted of unstimulated CD4+ T cells sorted from spleen or lymph node cells, taken before transplant. These receptors were collected from a human donor who was the organ donor for an intestinal transplant.

The chain links TRBV11-2 to TRBJ2-5, with TRBD2 matching over 7 bases. This CDR3 is 17 amino acids long. Trimming removed 0 bases from V and 1 base from J; junction bases left unmatched: 8. The V gene's germline CDR1 is SGHAT and CDR2 FQNNGV. DNA of the CDR3: TGTGCCAGCAGCTTAGATCCCGCTAGCGGACTCCAAGAGACCCAGTACTTC. Encoded protein: CASSLDPASGLQETQYF.

This chain uses TRBV6-1 with TRBJ1-4, with D possibly being TRBD1 (6 bases). Trimming removed 4 bases at V and 4 bases at J, with 22 bases between. The CDR3 sequence is 18 residues long. CDR1 is MNHNS and CDR2 is SASEGT in the germline V gene. As DNA, the CDR3 is TGTGCCAGCAGTGTGTCCCGACAGGCCCGCGGCATTAATGAAAAACTGTTTTTT. Translating gives CASSVSRQARGINEKLFF.

CDR3 nucleotides: TGTGCTAGTGGTCCACAGGGGGTTACAGATACGCAGTATTTT. Translating gives CASGPQGVTDTQYF. The chain recombines TRBV12-5 with TRBJ2-3; 8 nucleotides line up with TRBD1. This CDR3 is 14 amino acids long. J was trimmed by 3 bases and V by 5 bases; bases with no gene match: 4. Germline assignment: CDR1 LGHNT and CDR2 FRNRAP.

The gene calls are TRBV5-4 and TRBJ2-1; D tentatively reads TRBD1 or TRBD2 (5 bases each). This CDR3 region has 15 residues. Trimming took 0 bases from V and 4 from J, leaving 11 bases between them. Germline CDR1 reads SGHNT; CDR2 reads YYREEE (reference sequence). CDR3 in amino acids: CASSLEGRRYNEQFF. CDR3 nucleotide sequence: TGTGCCAGCAGCTTGGAGGGGAGAAGGTACAATGAGCAGTTCTTC.

This clone was seen only once. This sequence joins TRBV5-4 and TRBJ1-1; perhaps TRBD1 as D (6 bases). The germline V gene has CDR1 SGHNT and CDR2 YYREEE (reference sequence). V dropped 4 bases and J dropped 1 base, with 17 bases sitting between them. CDR3 size: 16 residues. DNA of the CDR3: TGTGCCAGCAGCCGAGTTGTAGGGGGTGGGAACACTGAAGCTTTCTTT. It yields the protein CASSRVVGGGNTEAFF.

This chain uses TRBV25-1 with TRBJ2-1; D may be TRBD1 (7 bases). The CDR3 totals 16 residues. V gave up 3 bases and J gave up 0 bases, with 12 bases separating them. Germline CDR1 and CDR2: MGHDK and SYGVNS. The CDR3 sequence: CASSERDRSSYNEQFF. The CDR3 DNA is TGTGCCAGCAGTGAGCGGGACAGAAGCTCCTACAATGAGCAGTTCTTC.

V is TRBV5-1 and J is TRBJ2-3; D gene uncertain. Trimming took off 0 bases at V and 2 bases at J, with 10 bases between the two ends. The CDR3 totals 15 residues. Germline CDR1 SGHRS, CDR2 YFSETQ. CDR3 sequence: CASSLVSPFTDTQYF. In DNA form, the CDR3 reads TGCGCCAGCAGCTTGGTCTCTCCGTTCACAGATACGCAGTATTTT. Full variable domain (missing parts from reference TRBV5-1 and TRBJ2-3): KAGVTQTPRYLIKTRGQQVTLSCSPISGHRSVSWYQQTPGQGLQFLFEYFSETQRNKGNFPGRFSGRQFSNSRSEMNVSTLELGDSALYLCASSLVSPFTDTQYFGPGTRLTVL.

This chain links TRBV4-1 with TRBJ2-7; TRBD2 agrees at 8 bases. V gave up 0 bases and J gave up 11 bases; unmatched junction bases: 6. Germline V gene data show CDR1 as MGHRA and CDR2 as YSYEKL. The CDR3 has 13 residues. The CDR3 coding sequence is TGCGCCAGCAGCCAAGATTCCGGGAGGGAGAAGTACTTC. Protein sequence: CASSQDSGREKYF.

The chain is built from TRBV30 and TRBJ2-1; 8 bases agree with TRBD1. V dropped 8 bases and J dropped 3; count of bases not matched to a gene: 3. CDR1 is GTSNPN and CDR2 is SVGIG in the germline V gene (reference sequence). The CDR3 totals 12 residues. The CDR3 region is CAGTGYYNEQFF. The CDR3, as DNA: TGTGCCGGGACAGGCTACTACAATGAGCAGTTCTTC.

This clone was seen just once. The junction differs from germline at one of its ends, possibly a read error. The chain links TRBV11-3 to TRBJ2-1; D unresolved. The CDR3 totals 13 residues. Germline V lookup: CDR1 SGHNT, CDR2 YENEEA. Written as DNA, the CDR3 is TGTGCCAGCAGACCTCCCTGGGTCAATGGGCAGTTCTTC. Translation gives CASRPPWVNGQFF.

The CDR3 nucleotides read TGTGCCTGGAGTCCGGGACAGGGGGCCTATAATTCACCCCTCCACTTT. This sequence encodes CAWSPGQGAYNSPLHF. V and J are TRBV30 and TRBJ1-6; TRBD1 aligns across 11 bases. Germline CDR1 and CDR2: GTSNPN and SVGIG (reference sequence). The ends lost 2 bases at V and 2 bases at J; junction bases unmatched: 2. This CDR3 has 16 residues.

The chain combines TRBV7-8 with TRBJ1-5; 10 nucleotides match TRBD1. Germline values: CDR1 SGHVS, CDR2 FQNEAQ. The CDR3 is 14 residues long. Unmatched junction bases numbered 4, after V lost 5 bases and J lost 6 bases. The DNA for the CDR3 is TGTGCCAGCAGCGCCAGACAGGGGGCTCAGCCCCAGCATTTT. Its translation is CASSARQGAQPQHF.

The chain links TRBV19 to TRBJ2-5, with D maybe TRBD1 (5 bases). In germline, CDR1 is LNHDA, CDR2 SQIVND (reference sequence). V was clipped by 6 bases and J by 0 bases, with 11 bases between them. This CDR3 has 14 amino acids. The CDR3 nucleotides are TGTGCCAGTAGCTATGACAGTAACCAAGAGACCCAGTACTTC. It codes for CASSYDSNQETQYF.

The chain joins TRBV19 to TRBJ1-2; no definite D call. V lost 2 bases, J lost 3 bases, and 13 bases lay in between. The CDR3 loop spans 15 amino acids. CDR1 and CDR2 from the germline V gene are LNHDA and SQIVND (reference sequence). The CDR3 DNA is TGTGCCAGTAGTATACTAGATAGACCGTACTATGGCTACACCTTC. This translates into CASSILDRPYYGYTF.

A single count supports this clone. The V and J genes are TRBV27 and TRBJ2-1; D call uncertain. V was clipped by 6 bases and J by 4 bases, with 16 bases between them. The CDR3 covers 15 residues. Germline values: CDR1 MNHEY, CDR2 SMNVEV (reference sequence). Here the CDR3 DNA reads TGTGCCAGCAGGGAGAAGGCTAGTTCTTACAATGAGCAGTTCTTC. Amino acids: CASREKASSYNEQFF.

The chain employs TRBV2 and TRBJ2-7; 11 nucleotides match TRBD2. After removal of 7 bases from V and 3 bases from J, the junction contained 8 bases not matched to a gene. CDR3 length: 15 amino acids. Germline V gene data show CDR1 as SNHLY and CDR2 as FYNNEI. CDR3 coding DNA: TGTGCCAGCAAGTCACTAGCGGGAGAAATCTACGAGCAGTACTTC. Residues: CASKSLAGEIYEQYF. Together with reference TRBV2 and TRBJ2-7, the CDR3 gives the full variable domain: EPEVTQTPSHQVTQMGQEVILRCVPISNHLYFYWYRQILGQKVEFLVSFYNNEISEKSEIFDDQFSVERPDGSNFTLKIRSTKLEDSAMYFCASKSLAGEIYEQYFGPGTRLTVT.

The gene calls are TRBV11-2 and TRBJ1-1; D gene uncertain. The CDR3 is 15 residues long. The V end lost 3 bases, the J end lost 0 bases, and 11 bases lay between the germline ends. Germline CDR1 reads SGHAT; CDR2 reads FQNNGV. The CDR3: CASSLNGQMNTEAFF. The CDR3 region has the DNA TGTGCCAGCAGCTTGAACGGTCAGATGAACACTGAAGCTTTCTTT.